The sequence of this T cell receptor beta chain was determined in a study of cytomegalovirus exposure and HLA in healthy donors. Concerning this clone: As yet, its antigen is unknown.

Study findings and constraints: In a later analysis, TCR beta V- and J-gene trimming was associated with a missense DCLRE1C variant. Among the CMV-associated chains, a few were confirmed in vitro as specific for CMV antigens.

The PCR contained 60 Vbeta and 13 Jbeta primers. The table came from immunoSEQ multiplex PCR; TCRdb's copy has only in-frame clones and leaves some out. Of some 70,000 clones listed, 75% to 80% were seen once; the top ten hold over 2.5%. The receptor was derived from a young man in good health and CMV-seronegative. The material sequenced was PBMCs.

The CDR3 here is CATKGAGSSYEQYF. Here the CDR3 DNA reads TGTGCCACCAAAGGAGCGGGGAGCTCCTACGAGCAGTACTTC. This rearrangement joins TRBV28 to TRBJ2-7; 7 nucleotides match TRBD2. This CDR3 spans 14 amino acids. CDR1 and CDR2 from the germline V gene are MDHEN and SYDVKM. V was clipped by 10 bases and J by 0 bases; unmatched bases: 9. Using reference TRBV28 and TRBJ2-7 for the parts outside the CDR3, the full variable domain is DVKVTQSSRYLVKRTGEKVFLECVQDMDHENMFWYRQDPGLGLRLIYFSYDVKMKEKGDIPEGYSVSREKKERFSLILESASTNQTSMYLCATKGAGSSYEQYFGPGTRLTVT.